The clone carrying this T cell receptor (beta chain) was detected only a few times. Its antigen is not identified. The sample is drawn from a study of CD8 T cells in ankylosing spondylitis. Whole-study results and caveats: A CD8+ phenotype characterized the disease-linked clones, which were relatively rare in peripheral blood. Blood from ankylosing spondylitis patients appeared to carry a characteristic roughly 8-variant TCR beta motif. Researchers reportedly found disease-linked clones significantly enriched in matched ankylosing spondylitis synovial fluid.

TCRdb itself ran the 5' RACE reads through MiXCR, one entry per CDR3 protein. The sample has about 340,000 distinct CDR3 sequences; under 8.5% are singletons. Trimming cost V 5 bases and J 2 bases; bases outside gene matches: 7. CDR1 SEHNR and CDR2 FQNEAQ come from the germline V gene (reference sequence). The CDR3 contains 15 residues. This sequence joins TRBV7-9 and TRBJ1-1; 8 bases line up with TRBD1. Sequencing used blood, either unsorted or a sorted T cell fraction (not recorded which). The origin of this receptor is a male donor with ankylosing spondylitis. CDR3 sequence reads: CASSPWTGINTEAFF. CDR3 nucleotides: TGTGCCAGCAGCCCCTGGACAGGGATAAACACTGAAGCTTTCTTT. The variable domain in full, completed from reference TRBV7-9 and TRBJ1-1, reads DTGVSQNPRHKITKRGQNVTFRCDPISEHNRLYWYRQTLGQGPEFLTYFQNEAQLEKSRLLSDRFSAERPKGSFSTLEIQRTEQGDSAMYLCASSPWTGINTEAFFGQGTRLTVV.